This T cell receptor beta chain emerged from a study of T-cell reconstitution after alpha-beta-depleted transplantation in children. Trimming took off 4 bases at V and 4 bases at J, with 13 bases between the two ends. Germline V gene sequence: CDR1 SGHNT, CDR2 YYREEE (reference sequence). The CDR3 length is 14 residues. This clonotype occurred many times. Using unique molecular identifiers, the investigators prepared the TCRbeta library. TCRdb re-called the PCR reads through MiXCR, storing one row per CDR3 protein. This repertoire shows 200,000 to 250,000 distinct CDR3 sequences, around 9.9% found once; its top ten account for over 25%.

The TCR originated in a child under two years old with acute myeloid leukemia, due to receive a stem cell transplant. The rearrangement links TRBV5-4 to TRBJ2-3, with D unresolved. Sequenced here: PBMCs, sampled before TCRalphabeta/CD19-depleted stem cell transplant. Here the CDR3 DNA reads TGTGCCAGCAGCCCACTCACCTCATCAGATACGCAGTATTTT. Amino acids: CASSPLTSSDTQYF.